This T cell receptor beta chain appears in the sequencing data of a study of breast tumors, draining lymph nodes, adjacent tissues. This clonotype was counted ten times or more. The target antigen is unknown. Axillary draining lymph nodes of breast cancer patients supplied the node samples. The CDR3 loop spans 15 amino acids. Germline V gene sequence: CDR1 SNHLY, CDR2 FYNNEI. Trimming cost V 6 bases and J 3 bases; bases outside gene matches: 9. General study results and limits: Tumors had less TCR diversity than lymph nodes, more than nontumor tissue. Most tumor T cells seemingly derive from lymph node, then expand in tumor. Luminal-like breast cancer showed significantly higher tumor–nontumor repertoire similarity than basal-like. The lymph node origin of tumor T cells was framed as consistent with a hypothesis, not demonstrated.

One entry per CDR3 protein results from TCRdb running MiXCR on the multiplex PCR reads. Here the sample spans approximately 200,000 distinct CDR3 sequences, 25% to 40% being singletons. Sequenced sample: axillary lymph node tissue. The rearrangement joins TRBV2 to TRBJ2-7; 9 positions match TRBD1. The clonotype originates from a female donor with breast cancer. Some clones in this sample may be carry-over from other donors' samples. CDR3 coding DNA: TGTGCCAGCAGGAAGTACTCGACAGGGGGCTACGAGCAGTACTTC. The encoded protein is CASRKYSTGGYEQYF.